The present T cell receptor (beta chain) was sequenced within a study of response to subunit inactivated influenza vaccine. TCRdb re-analysed the RT-PCR reads in MiXCR, keeping a single row per CDR3 protein. This sample yields about 570,000 distinct CDR3 sequences, of which approximately 10% are seen a single time; roughly 11% belongs to the top ten. Germline V gives CDR1 GTSNPN, CDR2 SVGIG (reference sequence). This CDR3 has 13 residues. V dropped 2 bases and J dropped 0 bases, with 6 bases sitting between them. In its sample, this clonotype was seen a few times. These data were also filed under a second study, of T cells expressing NK-cell markers. As that report states: 5'RACE template switching built TCR beta cDNA with unique molecular identifiers. Seven HCMV-seropositive donors and one seronegative donor made up the eight sequenced donors. For over 5 donors, the dominant NKG2C+ clonotypes made up roughly 1.0-7.0% of their CD8+ T cells. These same clonotypes (in a handful of donors) also led the CD3+CD56-NKG2C+ fraction.

The clonotype originates from a middle-aged man who received an inactivated influenza vaccine. The J gene is TRBJ2-3, the V gene TRBV30, with D hard to call. The sample in question was PBMCs from blood, obtained on the day of vaccination. CDR3 in amino acids: CAWSLTSTDTQYF. For the CDR3, the DNA is TGTGCCTGGAGTTTAACTAGCACAGATACGCAGTATTTT.